These T cell receptor beta chains were read from a single sample in a study of early T cells in non-severe SARS-CoV-2 infection. TCRdb redid the calling of the 5' RACE reads with MiXCR, one entry per CDR3 protein. Among 75,000 to 90,000 distinct CDR3 sequences, around 13% were seen once, and the ten largest hold 1% to 1.4%. Material for sequencing was whole blood. Source of these receptors: an adult who was a healthcare worker with PCR-confirmed SARS-CoV-2 infection or an uninfected control (not recorded which). Each CDR3 is given with its conserved first and last residue. The order of the fields is J gene, clone size, D gene, V gene, CDR3 DNA, CDR3 protein. The D gene is left open where the match is weak. The listing skips clone size in some rows; elsewhere it reads once, few, many or a size class.

J gene: TRBJ2-7; clone size: few; D gene: -; V gene: TRBV7-9; CDR3 DNA: TGTGCCAGCAGCCGGGACAACTACGAGCAGTACTTC; CDR3 protein: CASSRDNYEQYF
J gene: TRBJ2-5; clone size: -; D gene: -; V gene: TRBV3-1; CDR3 DNA: TGTGCCAGCAGCCAAGATGGAGGGGCCCAACAAGAGACCCAGTACTTC; CDR3 protein: CASSQDGGAQQETQYF
J gene: TRBJ2-1; clone size: -; D gene: -; V gene: TRBV11-2; CDR3 DNA: TGTGCCAGCAGCTTCCCGGGGACGGCGGCCCAGGCGTACAATGAGCAGTTCTTC; CDR3 protein: CASSFPGTAAQAYNEQFF
J gene: TRBJ2-1; clone size: -; D gene: -; V gene: TRBV4-1; CDR3 DNA: TGCGCCAGCAGCCAAGCCTTCAGTGAGCAGTTCTTC; CDR3 protein: CASSQAFSEQFF
J gene: TRBJ2-7; clone size: -; D gene: -; V gene: TRBV12-3/TRBV12-4; CDR3 DNA: TGTGCCAGCAGTTTAGAGGTCGTAGCGGGGACAGGGTTCGCCGAGCAGTACTTC; CDR3 protein: CASSLEVVAGTGFAEQYF
J gene: TRBJ2-1; clone size: many; D gene: TRBD2; V gene: TRBV6-1; CDR3 DNA: TGTGCCAGCAGTGAAAGACTAGCGGGACCCCCCAGGGATGAGCAGTTCTTC; CDR3 protein: CASSERLAGPPRDEQFF
J gene: TRBJ2-7; clone size: few; D gene: TRBD2; V gene: TRBV7-8; CDR3 DNA: TGTGCCAGCAGCCCGGGGGGGCCCTACGAGCAGTACTTC; CDR3 protein: CASSPGGPYEQYF
J gene: TRBJ1-1; clone size: -; D gene: TRBD1; V gene: TRBV6-2/TRBV6-3; CDR3 DNA: TGTGCCAGCAGCTCTCCCTACAGGGGGTATATTGGTTGGAACACTGAAGTTTTCTTT; CDR3 protein: CASSSPYRGYIGWNTEVFF
J gene: TRBJ1-2; clone size: many; D gene: -; V gene: TRBV20-1; CDR3 DNA: TGCAGTGCTAGAGATTCGGGGAAGATAGAGTATGGCTACACCTTC; CDR3 protein: CSARDSGKIEYGYTF
J gene: TRBJ2-7; clone size: few; D gene: TRBD2; V gene: TRBV20-1; CDR3 DNA: TGCAGTGCTAGAGCTCCGGGACTAGGGAACTACGAGCAGTACTTC; CDR3 protein: CSARAPGLGNYEQYF
J gene: TRBJ2-4; clone size: few; D gene: -; V gene: TRBV19; CDR3 DNA: TGTGCCAGTAGTATGGGGGGCCCGTTCCTAGCCAAAAACATTCAGTACTTC; CDR3 protein: CASSMGGPFLAKNIQYF
J gene: TRBJ2-5; clone size: many; D gene: -; V gene: TRBV7-9; CDR3 DNA: TGTGCCAGCAGCTTAGGGGAACGACGCCAGGAGACCCAGTACTTC; CDR3 protein: CASSLGERRQETQYF
J gene: TRBJ2-3; clone size: many; D gene: TRBD1; V gene: TRBV7-9; CDR3 DNA: TGTGCCAGCAGACTACCCGCCGGGACAGGGGGCACAGATACGCAGTATTTT; CDR3 protein: CASRLPAGTGGTDTQYF
J gene: TRBJ1-3; clone size: few; D gene: -; V gene: TRBV15; CDR3 DNA: TGTGCCACCAGCAACCAAATCAACTCTGGAAACACCATATATTTT; CDR3 protein: CATSNQINSGNTIYF
J gene: TRBJ1-6; clone size: many; D gene: -; V gene: TRBV12-3/TRBV12-4; CDR3 DNA: TGTGCCAGCAGTCAGGGTTCGAGGCATTCACCCCTCCACTTT; CDR3 protein: CASSQGSRHSPLHF
J gene: TRBJ2-5; clone size: -; D gene: -; V gene: TRBV9; CDR3 DNA: TGTGCCAGCAGCGCGAGAGGAGGACAGAACATATTATTAGAGACCCAGTACTTC; CDR3 protein: CASSARGGQNILLETQYF
J gene: TRBJ2-1; clone size: many; D gene: -; V gene: TRBV27; CDR3 DNA: TGTGCCAGCAGTTTATCCTCAGGTTATACCTACAATGAGCAGTTCTTC; CDR3 protein: CASSLSSGYTYNEQFF
J gene: TRBJ1-1; clone size: -; D gene: -; V gene: TRBV5-6; CDR3 DNA: TGTGCCAGCAGCTTGTGGCAGAACACTGAAGCTTTCTTT; CDR3 protein: CASSLWQNTEAFF
J gene: TRBJ2-3; clone size: many; D gene: -; V gene: TRBV20-1; CDR3 DNA: TGCAGTGCTCCTCCCCCGGGTCCCCGACGGGATACACAGTATTTT; CDR3 protein: CSAPPPGPRRDTQYF
J gene: TRBJ2-6; clone size: many; D gene: -; V gene: TRBV29-1; CDR3 DNA: TGCAGCGTTGAAGACAGGGGTTCAACTGGGGCCAACGTCCTGACTTTC; CDR3 protein: CSVEDRGSTGANVLTF